The 21 T cell receptor beta chains below come from one sample, sequenced in a study of CD8 T cells in ankylosing spondylitis. TCRdb independently ran MiXCR on the 5' RACE reads; one entry per CDR3 protein. The repertoire holds 250,000 or so distinct CDR3 sequences, with 15% to 20% as singletons. Sequenced input: blood, either unsorted or a sorted T cell fraction (not recorded which). The receptor set was obtained from a male donor with ankylosing spondylitis or in good health (not recorded which).

The genes are TRBV12-3 or TRBV12-4 and TRBJ2-1; D unclear. Trimming left V 5 bases short and J 3 bases short, with 20 bases between. The CDR3 is made up of 17 amino acids. The CDR3 loop reads CASSKGTAEEIYNEQFF. The CDR3 DNA sequence: TGTGCCAGCAGTAAGGGAACAGCCGAAGAAATCTACAATGAGCAGTTCTTC.

V and J are TRBV28 and TRBJ2-2; D assignment may be TRBD1 or TRBD2 (6 bases each). Between the trimmed V and J ends, which lost 4 bases and 5 bases, there was a span of 14 bases. Germline CDR1 MDHEN, CDR2 SYDVKM. This CDR3 is 15 amino acids long. For the CDR3, the DNA is TGTGCCAGCAGTTCGGGGGCGCGGAAGACCGGGGAGCTGTTTTTT. It specifies CASSSGARKTGELFF.

This clonotype was recorded a few times. V usage is TRBV15 and J usage is TRBJ2-1; D unresolved. CDR1 is LNHNV and CDR2 is YYDKDF in the germline V gene (reference sequence). V lost 5 bases, J lost 1 base, and 9 bases lay in between. This CDR3 region has 14 residues. The CDR3 reads CATSSKRSYNEQFF. The CDR3 DNA reads as TGTGCCACCAGCTCAAAGCGATCCTACAATGAGCAGTTCTTC.

The chain combines TRBV29-1 with TRBJ2-3, with D uncertain. The germline gives CDR1 SQVTM, CDR2 ANQGSEA. This CDR3 has 11 amino acids. The V end lost 2 bases, the J end lost 5 bases, and 5 bases lay between the germline ends. As DNA, the CDR3 is TGCAGCGTTGAATGGGGAGATACGCAGTATTTT. Encoded protein: CSVEWGDTQYF.

This clonotype was found many times. CDR3 protein: CASSAREGTEAFF. Here the CDR3 DNA reads TGTGCCAGCAGCGCCAGGGAGGGCACTGAAGCTTTCTTT. The chain is built from TRBV9 and TRBJ1-1, with TRBD1 as a possible D gene (5 bases). The CDR3 runs 13 residues. The ends were cut back, 3 bases at V and 4 bases at J, with 10 bases in the middle. Germline V lookup: CDR1 SGDLS, CDR2 YYNGEE.

This clonotype was seen many times. The chain joins TRBV5-1 to TRBJ1-5; D is perhaps TRBD1 (6 bases). The CDR3 loop spans 15 amino acids. The germline CDR1 and CDR2 sequences are SGHRS and YFSETQ. The V gene lost 0 bases and the J gene lost 0 bases, with 7 bases spanning the gap. CDR3 nucleotides: TGCGCCAGCAGCTTGGCAGGGGATAGCAATCAGCCCCAGCATTTT. Protein sequence: CASSLAGDSNQPQHF.

This clonotype showed up many times. The CDR3 DNA reads as TGTGCCAGTAGGACCGGGACCTCTTACACCGGGGAGCTGTTTTTT. Translated: CASRTGTSYTGELFF. The V and J genes are TRBV19 and TRBJ2-2; either TRBD1 or TRBD2 may fit D (5 bases each). The CDR3 is 15 amino acids. The germline gives CDR1 LNHDA, CDR2 SQIVND (reference sequence). V lost 6 bases to trimming and J lost 3 bases, with 14 bases between them.

The chain has TRBV5-6 and TRBJ2-1, with D hard to call. The CDR3 length is 15 residues. Trimming shortened V by 0 bases and J by 1 base, and 8 bases separated the two germline ends. Germline CDR1 SGHDT, CDR2 YYEEEE. The CDR3 DNA reads TGTGCCAGCAGCTTGGATTGGAGTTCCTACAATGAGCAGTTCTTC. Protein: CASSLDWSSYNEQFF.

The V call is TRBV4-3, the J call TRBJ2-7; a weak D match, TRBD2 (6 bases). Germline-derived CDR1 and CDR2 are LGHNA and YSLEER. The CDR3 contains 14 residues. V was cut by 0 bases and J by 7 bases, with 13 bases left in between. Here the CDR3 reads CASSQERDSREQYF. In DNA form, the CDR3 reads TGCGCCAGCAGCCAAGAGCGGGACTCGAGGGAGCAGTACTTC.

This clonotype was found a few times. The chain carries TRBV7-9 and TRBJ2-1; TRBD1 matches at 8 bases. Germline V CDR1 and CDR2: SEHNR, FQNEAQ (reference sequence). The CDR3 runs 17 residues. J lost 6 bases, V lost 5 bases, and 15 bases had no gene match. The CDR3 loop reads CASSPPNGDRLGNEQFF. The CDR3 DNA is TGTGCCAGCAGCCCCCCGAACGGGGACAGGTTGGGCAATGAGCAGTTCTTC. Looking up the rest from reference TRBV7-9 and TRBJ2-1 gives the full variable domain: DTGVSQNPRHKITKRGQNVTFRCDPISEHNRLYWYRQTLGQGPEFLTYFQNEAQLEKSRLLSDRFSAERPKGSFSTLEIQRTEQGDSAMYLCASSPPNGDRLGNEQFFGPGTRLTVL.

The table lists this clonotype with many counts. V is TRBV15 and J is TRBJ1-2; 8 nucleotides align to TRBD1. The CDR3 length is 13 residues. With 3 bases clipped from V and 7 bases from J, the junction kept 4 bases outside the gene matches. CDR1 and CDR2 (germline): LNHNV, YYDKDF (reference sequence). This chain's CDR3 is CATSRDRAGGYTF. The CDR3 DNA follows: TGTGCCACCAGCAGGGACAGGGCGGGTGGCTACACCTTC.

This clonotype was seen a handful of times. This chain links TRBV29-1 with TRBJ2-2, with 10 bases matching TRBD1. Losses at the gene ends were 7 bases for V and 6 bases for J; bases not matched to a gene: 5. CDR3 length equals 13 residues. The V gene's germline CDR1 is SQVTM and CDR2 ANQGSEA. The CDR3 DNA sequence: TGCAGCGCACGGACAGGGGGGGCCGGGGAGCTGTTTTTT. This encodes CSARTGGAGELFF.

The V and J genes are TRBV5-5 and TRBJ2-3; possible D gene TRBD2, 7 bases. Per germline, CDR1 SGHKS and CDR2 YYEKEE (reference sequence). Trimming took 5 bases from V and 4 from J, leaving 17 bases between them. The CDR3 totals 15 residues. CDR3 amino acids: CASRAGASEADTQYF. The CDR3 DNA follows: TGTGCCAGCAGGGCGGGGGCCTCCGAGGCAGATACGCAGTATTTT.

This clonotype was seen only a few times. The chain couples TRBV29-1 to TRBJ1-2; D not certain. The V end was cut by 5 bases, the J end by 1 base, with 5 bases between. This CDR3 is built from 11 residues. Germline CDR1 and CDR2: SQVTM and ANQGSEA. CDR3 sequence (DNA): TGCAGCGTTAGGGATAACTATGGCTACACCTTC. Protein sequence: CSVRDNYGYTF.

The rearrangement joins TRBV9 to TRBJ2-7; no clear D. This CDR3 has 14 residues. V was cut by 3 bases and J by 3 bases, with 13 bases left in between. CDR1 SGDLS and CDR2 YYNGEE come from the germline V gene. The CDR3 sequence is CASSATGTLYEQYF. CDR3 sequence (DNA): TGTGCCAGCAGCGCCACGGGCACGCTCTACGAGCAGTACTTC. Supplemented by reference TRBV9 and TRBJ2-7, the full variable domain reads DSGVTQTPKHLITATGQRVTLRCSPRSGDLSVYWYQQSLDQGLQFLIQYYNGEERAKGNILERFSAQQFPDLHSELNLSSLELGDSALYFCASSATGTLYEQYFGPGTRLTVT.

This clonotype was picked up a small number of times. J is TRBJ1-3 and V is TRBV12-3 or TRBV12-4; TRBD1 matches 7 bases. V shed 6 bases, J shed 0 bases, and the junction held 8 bases outside the gene matches. This CDR3 has 16 amino acids. CDR3 region: CASSARTGLSGNTIYF. DNA of the CDR3: TGTGCCAGCAGCGCCCGGACAGGCCTCTCTGGAAACACCATATATTTT.

This clonotype has more than one count but fewer than ten. This chain joins TRBV29-1 and TRBJ2-7; possible D gene TRBD1, 5 bases. CDR1 and CDR2 (germline): SQVTM, ANQGSEA. V lost 6 bases and J lost 1, with 13 bases in between. The CDR3 is 13 residues long. The CDR3 loop is CSVISDTSYEQYF. CDR3 nucleotide sequence: TGCAGCGTCATCTCGGACACATCCTACGAGCAGTACTTC.

V usage is TRBV5-1 and J usage is TRBJ2-1, with no clear D. The CDR3 sequence is 15 residues long. Trimming shortened V by 8 bases and J by 2 bases, and 17 bases separated the two germline ends. The germline CDR1 and CDR2 sequences are SGHRS and YFSETQ. CDR3 sequence reads: CASRASLSAYNEQFF. Written as DNA, the CDR3 is TGCGCCAGTCGCGCAAGCCTATCGGCCTACAATGAGCAGTTCTTC.

This clonotype has at least ten counts. The chain couples TRBV3-1 to TRBJ2-1; TRBD1 matches 7 bases. Looked up from germline, CDR1 is LGHDT and CDR2 is YNNKEL (reference sequence). The CDR3 runs to 15 residues. Unmatched junction bases numbered 7, after V lost 4 bases and J lost 4 bases. For the CDR3, the DNA is TGTGCCAGCAGCCGTACCGGGACAGTGTACAATGAGCAGTTCTTC. This encodes CASSRTGTVYNEQFF.

A few counts support this clonotype. This sequence joins TRBV6-5 and TRBJ2-1, with 12 bases fitting TRBD2. The V gene's germline CDR1 is MNHEY and CDR2 SVGAGI. V lost 0 bases and J lost 5; bases outside the gene matches: 5. This CDR3 is 17 amino acids long. The CDR3 sequence is CASSYSLAGGRHNEQFF. The CDR3 nucleotides are TGTGCCAGCAGTTACTCGCTAGCGGGAGGGCGACACAATGAGCAGTTCTTC.

The rearrangement links TRBV20-1 to TRBJ1-2; maybe TRBD1 (5 bases). CDR3 size: 16 residues. V lost 0 bases, J lost 8 bases, and 22 bases lay in between. In germline, CDR1 is DFQATT, CDR2 SNEGSKA (reference sequence). The chain's CDR3 is CSARDLFDSYGVGYTF. CDR3 sequence (DNA): TGCAGTGCTAGAGATCTTTTCGACAGCTACGGAGTGGGCTACACCTTC.